This TCR beta chain comes out of a study of blood T cells in healthy people across ages. Note on this clonotype: Its matching antigen is unknown.

Trimming at V came to 7 bases and at J to 7 bases, leaving 6 bases not matched to a gene. Germline V gene data show CDR1 as MNHEY and CDR2 as SMNVEV (reference sequence). The CDR3 runs 13 residues. Study results and caveats: Whereas aged donors had fewer naive CD4+ cells, long-lived donors had more of them and higher diversity. Since the PBMCs were unsorted, naive and antigen-experienced cells could not be conclusively compared. Roughly linear declines in TCR beta diversity per million T cells occurred with age.

Sample-barcoded 5' priming and a J-beta primer mix drove a second PCR of 7 to 11 cycles. Every cDNA was tagged by a template-switch adaptor with 12 random nucleotides. TCRdb re-called the 5' RACE reads with MiXCR, one entry per CDR3 protein. The sample contains about 1.5 million distinct CDR3 sequences, approximately 42% of which appear only once. This receptor was obtained from a woman between 18 and 30 years old in good health. The V gene is TRBV27, the J gene TRBJ1-4, with 7 bases that match TRBD1. Sample: blood. The CDR3 loop reads CASTGGRGEKLFF. The CDR3 DNA is TGTGCCAGCACAGGGGGTAGGGGTGAAAAACTGTTTTTT.